This T cell receptor beta chain was identified during a study of cytomegalovirus exposure and HLA in healthy donors. Background on the study: Researchers previously reported finding fewer than 120 million unique TCR beta sequences from 170 million or so T cells. There were approximately 85 million unique TCRs (from HLA-typed donors) in an early data release.

Primers for the PCR totalled 60 Vbeta and 13 Jbeta. Data came from immunoSEQ multiplex PCR; TCRdb stores just in-frame clones and leaves some out. This table has about 150,000 clones, 60% to 85% appearing once. General study points: Analysis was carried out at a later point, and it linked a missense DCLRE1C variant to TCR beta V- and J-gene trimming.

Donors were ostensibly healthy at sampling, although undocumented immune exposures were probable. Worth noting for this clone: Its target is not known.

The V end was cut by 1 base, the J end by 2 bases, with 13 bases between. The germline V gene encodes CDR1 KGHSH and CDR2 LQKENI. The CDR3 has 16 residues. Sequenced input: PBMCs. The clonotype was recovered from a man between 35 and 55 years old in good health and CMV-seropositive. V usage is TRBV18 and J usage is TRBJ2-3; D perhaps matches TRBD2 (6 bases). The CDR3 is CASSPRGTPFTDTQYF. CDR3 DNA sequence: TGTGCCAGCTCACCACGAGGGACTCCGTTCACAGATACGCAGTATTTT.